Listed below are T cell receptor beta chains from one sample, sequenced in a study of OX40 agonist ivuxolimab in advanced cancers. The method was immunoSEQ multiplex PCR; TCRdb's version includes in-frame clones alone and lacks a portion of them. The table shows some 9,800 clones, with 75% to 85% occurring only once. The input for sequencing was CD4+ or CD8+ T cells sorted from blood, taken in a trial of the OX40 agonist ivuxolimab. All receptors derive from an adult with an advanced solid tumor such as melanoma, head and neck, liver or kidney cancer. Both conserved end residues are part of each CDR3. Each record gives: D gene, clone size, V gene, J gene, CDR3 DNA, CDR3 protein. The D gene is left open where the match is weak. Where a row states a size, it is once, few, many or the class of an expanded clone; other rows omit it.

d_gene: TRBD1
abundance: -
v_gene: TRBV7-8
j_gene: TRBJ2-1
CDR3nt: TGTGCCAGCAGCCCTAGTTGGGGACAGGGAGGGGAATACAATGAGCAGTTCTTC
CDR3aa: CASSPSWGQGGEYNEQFF

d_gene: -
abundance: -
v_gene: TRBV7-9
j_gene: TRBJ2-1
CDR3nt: TGTGCCAGCAGCTTAACAGGGAGCTCCTACAATGAGCAGTTCTTC
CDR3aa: CASSLTGSSYNEQFF

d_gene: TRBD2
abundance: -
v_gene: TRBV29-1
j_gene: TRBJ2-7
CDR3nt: TGCAGCGTTGAGGCGGGGGACTACGAGCAGTACTTC
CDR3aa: CSVEAGDYEQYF

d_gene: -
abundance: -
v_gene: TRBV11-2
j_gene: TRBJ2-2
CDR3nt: TGTGCCAGCAGCTTAAGGGGGAGTAAAGTCGACCTGTTTTTT
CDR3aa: CASSLRGSKVDLFF

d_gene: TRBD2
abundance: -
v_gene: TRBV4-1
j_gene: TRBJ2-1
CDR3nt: TGCGCCAGCAGCCAAGAAAACTCTCAGCTAGCGGGAGGGGGTGAGCAGTTCTTC
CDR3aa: CASSQENSQLAGGGEQFF

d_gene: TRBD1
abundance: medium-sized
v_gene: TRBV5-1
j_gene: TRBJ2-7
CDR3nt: TGCGCCAGCAGCTTGGGGGACAGCGAAATCTACGAGCAGTACTTC
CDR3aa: CASSLGDSEIYEQYF

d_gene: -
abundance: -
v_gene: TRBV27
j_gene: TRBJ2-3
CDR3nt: TGTGCCAGCAGTTATGTAACAGCAGATACGCAGTATTTT
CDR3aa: CASSYVTADTQYF

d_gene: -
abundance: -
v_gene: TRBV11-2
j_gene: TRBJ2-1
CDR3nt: TGTGCCAGCAGCTCCCTAGACGGCCAGATCTTC
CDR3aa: CASSSLDGQIF

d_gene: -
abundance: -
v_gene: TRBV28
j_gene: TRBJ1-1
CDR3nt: TGTGCCAGCAGTTTATCGGTGAACACTGAAGCTTTCTTT
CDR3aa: CASSLSVNTEAFF

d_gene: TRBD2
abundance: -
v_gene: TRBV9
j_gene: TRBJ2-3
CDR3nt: TGTGCCAGCAGCGGACAGATGGGGGAGGGCGCCGGCACAGATACGCAGTATTTT
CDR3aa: CASSGQMGEGAGTDTQYF

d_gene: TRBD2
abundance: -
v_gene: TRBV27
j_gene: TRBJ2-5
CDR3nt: TGTGCCAGCAGTGGACTAGCGGGAAGAGAGACCCAGTACTTC
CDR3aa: CASSGLAGRETQYF

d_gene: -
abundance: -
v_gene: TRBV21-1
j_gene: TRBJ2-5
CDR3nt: TGTGCCAGCAGCAAAGCCAAAGGGACTAGCGGGATTGGGGAGACCCAGTACTTC
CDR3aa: CASSKAKGTSGIGETQYF

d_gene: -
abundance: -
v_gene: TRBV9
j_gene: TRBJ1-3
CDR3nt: TGTGCCAGCAGCGCCTCGGGGGGCAGCTCTGGAAACACCATATATTTT
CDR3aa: CASSASGGSSGNTIYF

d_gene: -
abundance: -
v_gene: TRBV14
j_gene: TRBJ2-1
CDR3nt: TGTGCCAGCAGCCAATGGGGCATACACAATGAGCAGTTCTTC
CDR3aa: CASSQWGIHNEQFF

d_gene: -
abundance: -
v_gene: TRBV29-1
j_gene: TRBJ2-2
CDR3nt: TGCAGTCTGACGTTTGCGAACACCGGGGAGCTGTTTTTT
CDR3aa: CSLTFANTGELFF

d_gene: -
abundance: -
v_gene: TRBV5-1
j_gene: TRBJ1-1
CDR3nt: TGCGCCAGCAGCTTGGCCCAATCTGGGGCGAACACTGAAGCTTTCTTT
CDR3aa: CASSLAQSGANTEAFF

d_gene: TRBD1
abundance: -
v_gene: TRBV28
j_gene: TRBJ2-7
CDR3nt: TGTGCCAGCAGTTTAGAGAGAGGGACAGGGGGCCCGGATTACGAGCAGTACTTC
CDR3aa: CASSLERGTGGPDYEQYF

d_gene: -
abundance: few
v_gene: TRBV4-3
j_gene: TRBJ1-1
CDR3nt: TGCGCCAGCAGCCAAGAGTCCCTGAACACTGAAGCTTTCTTT
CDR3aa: CASSQESLNTEAFF

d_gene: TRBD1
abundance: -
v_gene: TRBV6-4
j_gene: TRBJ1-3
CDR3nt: TGTGCCAGCAGTGACTCCCTTTGGACAGGTAGGTCTGTTTTT
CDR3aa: CASSDSLWTGRSVF

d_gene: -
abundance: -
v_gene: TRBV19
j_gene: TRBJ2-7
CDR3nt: TGTGCCAGTAGTATTAACTACGAGCAGTACTTC
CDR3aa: CASSINYEQYF

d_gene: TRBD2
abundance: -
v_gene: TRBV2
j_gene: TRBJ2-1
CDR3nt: TGTGCCAGCAGTGACCCGGGGGGGGATGAGCAGTTCTTC
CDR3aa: CASSDPGGDEQFF

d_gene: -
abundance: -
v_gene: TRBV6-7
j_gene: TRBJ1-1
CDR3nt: TGTGCCAGCAGTTACCTTCGGGGGGGTCGGACTGAAGCTTTCTTT
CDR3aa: CASSYLRGGRTEAFF

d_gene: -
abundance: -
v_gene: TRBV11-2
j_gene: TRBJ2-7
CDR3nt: TGTGCCAGCAGCCCCGCAGGGAATTCCCGGGAGCAGTACTTC
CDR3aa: CASSPAGNSREQYF

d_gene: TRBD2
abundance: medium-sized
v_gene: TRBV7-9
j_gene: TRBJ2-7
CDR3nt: TGTGCCAGCAGCTCCACTGGGGGGTGGACTAGCGGGAGCTACGAGCAGTACTTC
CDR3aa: CASSSTGGWTSGSYEQYF

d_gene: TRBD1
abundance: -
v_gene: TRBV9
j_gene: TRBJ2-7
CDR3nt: TGTGCCAGCAGCGACAGGGGGGAGAGAGGAGAGCAGTACTTC
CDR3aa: CASSDRGERGEQYF

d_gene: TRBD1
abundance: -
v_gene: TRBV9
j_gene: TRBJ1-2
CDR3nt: TGTGCCAGCAGCACGGGACAGAGGAATGGCTACACCTTC
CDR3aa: CASSTGQRNGYTF

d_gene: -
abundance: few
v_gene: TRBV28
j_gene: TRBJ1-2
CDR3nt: TGTGCCAGCAGTTCTGGGGCTAACTATGGCTACACCTTC
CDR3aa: CASSSGANYGYTF

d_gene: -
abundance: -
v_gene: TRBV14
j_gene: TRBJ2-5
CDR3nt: TGTGCCAGCAGCCAAGATGACGCCGTAGTCGCAGGCCAGCCCAAAAGGGAGACCCAGTACTTC
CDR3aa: CASSQDDAVVAGQPKRETQYF

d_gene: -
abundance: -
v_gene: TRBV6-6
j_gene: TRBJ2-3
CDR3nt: TGTGCCAGCAGTTACATCTTAGGAGATACGCAGTATTTT
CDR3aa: CASSYILGDTQYF

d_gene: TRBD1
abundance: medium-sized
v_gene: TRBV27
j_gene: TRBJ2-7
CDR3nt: TGTGCCAGCAGTTTATTCGGACAGGGGGCCTTATGGGAGCAGTACTTC
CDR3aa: CASSLFGQGALWEQYF